The clone carrying this T cell receptor (beta chain) was detected ten times or more. Its antigen is still unknown. This sample is part of a study of cytotoxic CD8 clonotypes in ibrutinib-treated CLL. Whole-study findings and limits: Patients showed higher baseline clonality than age-matched healthy donors, and it tracked circulating CD8+ T-cell counts. Sample timing was unmatched between remission and later-progressing patients; lymph nodes unstudied.

V dropped 5 bases and J dropped 3 bases, with 11 bases sitting between them. Germline CDR1 SGHRS, CDR2 YFSETQ. The CDR3 is 14 amino acids. TCRdb's table, derived via immunoSEQ multiplex PCR, lists solely in-frame clones and lacks some. The sample holds about 160,000 clones, around 80% seen once. V is TRBV5-1 and J is TRBJ2-2, with D possibly matching TRBD1 (6 bases). The receptor was derived from a human donor with chronic lymphocytic leukemia. The sample consisted of PBMCs, taken after 24 months of ibrutinib treatment. CDR3 in DNA: TGCGCCAGCAGTTCCGGGACATACACCGGGGAGCTGTTTTTT. This sequence encodes CASSSGTYTGELFF.